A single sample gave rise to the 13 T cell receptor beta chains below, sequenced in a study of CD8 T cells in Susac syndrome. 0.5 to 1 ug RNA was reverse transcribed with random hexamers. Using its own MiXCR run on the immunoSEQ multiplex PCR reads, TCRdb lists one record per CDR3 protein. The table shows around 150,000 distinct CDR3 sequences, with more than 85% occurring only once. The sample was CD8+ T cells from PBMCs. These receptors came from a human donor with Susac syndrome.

This CDR3 is CASSPPNQETQYF. CDR3 bases: TGTGCCAGCAGTCCACCCAACCAAGAGACCCAGTACTTC. The rearrangement joins TRBV27 to TRBJ2-5; D unresolved. V dropped 5 bases and J dropped 0 bases, with 7 bases sitting between them. CDR1 is MNHEY, CDR2 SMNVEV, per germline (reference sequence). The CDR3 extends over 13 amino acids.

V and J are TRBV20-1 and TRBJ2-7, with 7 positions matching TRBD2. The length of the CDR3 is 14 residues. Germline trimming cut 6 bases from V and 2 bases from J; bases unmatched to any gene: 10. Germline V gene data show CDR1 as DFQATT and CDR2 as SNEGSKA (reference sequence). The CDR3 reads CSAPLERGPYEQYF. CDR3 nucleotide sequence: TGCAGTGCCCCTTTGGAGCGGGGTCCCTACGAGCAGTACTTC.

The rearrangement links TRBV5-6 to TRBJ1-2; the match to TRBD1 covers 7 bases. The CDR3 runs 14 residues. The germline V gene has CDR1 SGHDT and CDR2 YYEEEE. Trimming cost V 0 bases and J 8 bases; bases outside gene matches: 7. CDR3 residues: CASSLAGRGDGYTF. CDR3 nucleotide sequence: TGTGCCAGCAGCTTGGCCGGCAGGGGGGACGGCTACACCTTC.

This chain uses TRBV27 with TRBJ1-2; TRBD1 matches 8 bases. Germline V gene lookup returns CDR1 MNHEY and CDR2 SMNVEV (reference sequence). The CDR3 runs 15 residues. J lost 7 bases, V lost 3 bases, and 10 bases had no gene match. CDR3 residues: CASSFSGGAFSGYTF. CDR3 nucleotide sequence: TGTGCCAGCAGTTTTTCAGGGGGCGCTTTTAGTGGCTACACCTTC.

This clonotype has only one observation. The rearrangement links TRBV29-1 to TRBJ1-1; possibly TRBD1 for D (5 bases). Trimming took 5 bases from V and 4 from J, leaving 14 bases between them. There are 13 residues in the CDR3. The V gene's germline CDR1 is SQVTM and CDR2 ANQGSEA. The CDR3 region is CSVRGLWGTEAFF. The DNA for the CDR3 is TGCAGCGTTCGGGGACTGTGGGGCACTGAAGCTTTCTTT.

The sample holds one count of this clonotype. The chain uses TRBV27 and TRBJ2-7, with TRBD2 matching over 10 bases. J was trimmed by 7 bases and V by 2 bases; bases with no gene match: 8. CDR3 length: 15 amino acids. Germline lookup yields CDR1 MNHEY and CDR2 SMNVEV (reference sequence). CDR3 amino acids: CASSLILAGVEEQYF. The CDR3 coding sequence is TGTGCCAGCAGTTTAATCCTAGCGGGAGTTGAAGAGCAGTACTTC.

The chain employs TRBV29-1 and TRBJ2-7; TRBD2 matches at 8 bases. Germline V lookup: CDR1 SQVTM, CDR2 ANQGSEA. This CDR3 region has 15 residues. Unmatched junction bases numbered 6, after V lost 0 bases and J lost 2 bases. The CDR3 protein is CSVEDPGGAAYEQYF. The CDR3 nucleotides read TGCAGCGTTGAAGACCCGGGGGGGGCAGCCTACGAGCAGTACTTC.

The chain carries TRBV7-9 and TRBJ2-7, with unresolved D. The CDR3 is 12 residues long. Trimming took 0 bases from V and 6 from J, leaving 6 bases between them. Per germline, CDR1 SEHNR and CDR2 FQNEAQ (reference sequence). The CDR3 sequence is CASSLAPLEQYF. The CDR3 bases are TGTGCCAGCAGCTTAGCCCCGCTCGAGCAGTACTTC.

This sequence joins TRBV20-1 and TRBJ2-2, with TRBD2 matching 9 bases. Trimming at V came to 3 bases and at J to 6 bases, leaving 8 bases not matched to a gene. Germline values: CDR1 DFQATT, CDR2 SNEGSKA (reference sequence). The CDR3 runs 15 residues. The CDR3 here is CSASQTSGWAGELFF. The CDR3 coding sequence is TGCAGTGCTAGCCAGACTAGCGGATGGGCCGGGGAGCTGTTTTTT.

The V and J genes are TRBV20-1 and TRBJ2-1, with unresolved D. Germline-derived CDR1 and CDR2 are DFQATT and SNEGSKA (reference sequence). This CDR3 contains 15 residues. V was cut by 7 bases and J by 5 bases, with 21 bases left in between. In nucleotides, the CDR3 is TGCAGTGACCAAGCGCCCGGGCCGATTCACAATGAGCAGTTCTTC. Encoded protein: CSDQAPGPIHNEQFF.

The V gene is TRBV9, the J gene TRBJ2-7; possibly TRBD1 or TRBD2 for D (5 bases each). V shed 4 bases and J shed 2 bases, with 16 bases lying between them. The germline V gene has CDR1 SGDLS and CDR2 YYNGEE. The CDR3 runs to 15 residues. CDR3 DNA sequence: TGTGCCAGCAGCCAAAGTTATGGGGGAGCCTACGAGCAGTACTTC. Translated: CASSQSYGGAYEQYF.

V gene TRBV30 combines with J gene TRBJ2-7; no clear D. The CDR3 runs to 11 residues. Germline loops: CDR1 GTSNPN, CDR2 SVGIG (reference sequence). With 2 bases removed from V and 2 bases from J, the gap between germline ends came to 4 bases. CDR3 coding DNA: TGTGCCTGGAGTCGGACCTACGAGCAGTACTTC. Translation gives CAWSRTYEQYF.

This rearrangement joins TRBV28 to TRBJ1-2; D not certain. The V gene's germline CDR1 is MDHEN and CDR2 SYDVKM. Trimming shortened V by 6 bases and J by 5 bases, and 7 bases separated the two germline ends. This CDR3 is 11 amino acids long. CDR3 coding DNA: TGTGCCAGCAGGCAGACATATGGCTACACCTTC. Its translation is CASRQTYGYTF.